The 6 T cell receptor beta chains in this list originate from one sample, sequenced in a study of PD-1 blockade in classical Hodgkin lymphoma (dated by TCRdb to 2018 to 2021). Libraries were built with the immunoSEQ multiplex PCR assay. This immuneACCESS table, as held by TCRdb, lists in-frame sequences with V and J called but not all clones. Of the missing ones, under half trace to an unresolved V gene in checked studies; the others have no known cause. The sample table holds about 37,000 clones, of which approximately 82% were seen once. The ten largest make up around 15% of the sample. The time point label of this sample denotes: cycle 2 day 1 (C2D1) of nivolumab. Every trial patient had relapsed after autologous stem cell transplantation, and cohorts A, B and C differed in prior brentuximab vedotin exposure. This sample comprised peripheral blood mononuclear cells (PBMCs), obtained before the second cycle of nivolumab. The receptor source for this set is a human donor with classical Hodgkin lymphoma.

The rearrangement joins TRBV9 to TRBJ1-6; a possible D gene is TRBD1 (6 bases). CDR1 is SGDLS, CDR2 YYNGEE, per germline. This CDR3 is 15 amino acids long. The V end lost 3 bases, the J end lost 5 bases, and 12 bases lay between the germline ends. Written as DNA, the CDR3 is TGTGCCAGCAGCGCGGGGGGCGTCCATAATTCACCCCTCCACTTT. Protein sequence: CASSAGGVHNSPLHF.

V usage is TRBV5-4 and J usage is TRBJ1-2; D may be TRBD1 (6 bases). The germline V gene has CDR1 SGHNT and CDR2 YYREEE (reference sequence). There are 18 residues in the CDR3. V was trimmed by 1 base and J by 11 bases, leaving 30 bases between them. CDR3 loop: CASSLPQGRYLPYMGYTF. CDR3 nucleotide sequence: TGTGCCAGCAGCTTGCCGCAGGGGCGATACCTCCCCTATATGGGATACACCTTC.

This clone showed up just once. This CDR3 is CASSYGQGASGYTF. CDR3 DNA sequence: TGTGCCAGCAGTTACGGGCAGGGGGCGAGTGGCTACACCTTC. This chain joins TRBV6-5 and TRBJ1-2; 8 bases agree with TRBD1. The CDR3 extends over 14 amino acids. The germline V gene has CDR1 MNHEY and CDR2 SVGAGI. V was pared by 2 bases and J by 7 bases, with 6 bases of the junction left unmatched.

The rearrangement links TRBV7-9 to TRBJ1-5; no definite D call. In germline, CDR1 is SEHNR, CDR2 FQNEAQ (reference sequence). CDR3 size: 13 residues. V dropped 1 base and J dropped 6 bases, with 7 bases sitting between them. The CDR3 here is CASSLEWGQPQHF. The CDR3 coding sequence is TGTGCCAGCAGCTTAGAGTGGGGTCAGCCCCAGCATTTT.

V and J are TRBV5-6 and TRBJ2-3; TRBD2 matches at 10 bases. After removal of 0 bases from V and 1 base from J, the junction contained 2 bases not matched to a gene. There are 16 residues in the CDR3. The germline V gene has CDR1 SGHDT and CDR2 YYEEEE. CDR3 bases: TGTGCCAGCAGCTTGGAACTAGCGGGGCGCACAGATACGCAGTATTTT. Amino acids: CASSLELAGRTDTQYF.

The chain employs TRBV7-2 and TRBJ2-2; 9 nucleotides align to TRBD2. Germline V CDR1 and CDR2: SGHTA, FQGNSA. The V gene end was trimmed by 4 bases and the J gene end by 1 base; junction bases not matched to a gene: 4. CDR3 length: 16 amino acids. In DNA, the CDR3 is TGTGCCAGCAGCTCCGTTAGCGGGGGGAACACCGGGGAGCTGTTTTTT. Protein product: CASSSVSGGNTGELFF.